The rows below give T cell receptor beta chains drawn from one sample of a study of Tregs in tolerant kidney transplant recipients. Using immunoSEQ multiplex PCR, the repertoire was profiled, and TCRdb retains in-frame clones only, with some absent. The table records about 110,000 clones, around 90% of them present only once. Source: CD4+ T cells from blood, taken before the transplant. The receptor set was obtained from a human donor who received a combined kidney and bone marrow transplant. CDR3s include the opening cysteine and the closing phenylalanine or tryptophan. The order of the fields is J gene, CDR3 length, V gene, CDR3 protein.

j_gene: TRBJ2-3
len: 15
v_gene: TRBV7-6
CDR3aa: CASSLDSSGSNTQYF

j_gene: TRBJ1-2
len: 14
v_gene: TRBV11-2
CDR3aa: CASSLATRGFHVTF

j_gene: TRBJ1-5
len: 14
v_gene: TRBV5-6
CDR3aa: CASSSGQGGQPQHF

j_gene: TRBJ2-4
len: 12
v_gene: TRBV7-9
CDR3aa: CASILVSGVQYF

j_gene: TRBJ1-2
len: 15
v_gene: TRBV5-1
CDR3aa: CASSPLGEGTYGYTF

j_gene: TRBJ2-1
len: 15
v_gene: TRBV27
CDR3aa: CASNGLRDRGAEQFF

j_gene: TRBJ2-7
len: 14
v_gene: TRBV7-2
CDR3aa: CASSLLTGATEQYF

j_gene: TRBJ2-2
len: 17
v_gene: TRBV6-1
CDR3aa: CASSEEGGTGWGGELFF

j_gene: TRBJ2-7
len: 11
v_gene: TRBV30
CDR3aa: CAWKAAYEQYF

j_gene: TRBJ1-2
len: 13
v_gene: TRBV27
CDR3aa: CASSSRGNYGYTF

j_gene: TRBJ2-7
len: 13
v_gene: TRBV2
CDR3aa: CASSDGQLDEQYF

j_gene: TRBJ2-7
len: 14
v_gene: TRBV28
CDR3aa: CASSSPSAGNEQYF

j_gene: TRBJ1-2
len: 13
v_gene: TRBV27
CDR3aa: CASRDSLNYGYTF

j_gene: TRBJ1-4
len: 18
v_gene: TRBV7-9
CDR3aa: CASSLQTRQGATNEKLFF

j_gene: TRBJ2-3
len: 15
v_gene: TRBV7-2
CDR3aa: CASSPDSLGTDTQYF

j_gene: TRBJ1-4
len: 14
v_gene: TRBV30
CDR3aa: CAWSRDKGNGKLFF